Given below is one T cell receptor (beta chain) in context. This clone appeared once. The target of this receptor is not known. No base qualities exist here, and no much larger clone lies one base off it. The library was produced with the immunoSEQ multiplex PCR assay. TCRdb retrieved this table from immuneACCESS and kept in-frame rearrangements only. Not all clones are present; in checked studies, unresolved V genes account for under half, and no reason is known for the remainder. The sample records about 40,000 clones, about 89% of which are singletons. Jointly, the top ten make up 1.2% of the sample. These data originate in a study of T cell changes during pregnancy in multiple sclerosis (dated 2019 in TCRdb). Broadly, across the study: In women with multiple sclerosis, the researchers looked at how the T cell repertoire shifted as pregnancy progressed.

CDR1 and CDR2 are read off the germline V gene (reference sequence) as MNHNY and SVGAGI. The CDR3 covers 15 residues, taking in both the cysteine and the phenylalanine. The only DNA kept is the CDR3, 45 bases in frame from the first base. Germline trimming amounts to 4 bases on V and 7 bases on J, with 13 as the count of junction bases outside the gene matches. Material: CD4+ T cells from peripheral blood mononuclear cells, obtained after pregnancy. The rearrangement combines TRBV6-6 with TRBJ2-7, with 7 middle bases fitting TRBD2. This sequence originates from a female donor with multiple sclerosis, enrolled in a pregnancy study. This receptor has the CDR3 CASSSHTSATWEQYF. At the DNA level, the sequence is TGTGCCAGCAGTTCACATACTAGCGCAACTTGGGAGCAGTACTTC.